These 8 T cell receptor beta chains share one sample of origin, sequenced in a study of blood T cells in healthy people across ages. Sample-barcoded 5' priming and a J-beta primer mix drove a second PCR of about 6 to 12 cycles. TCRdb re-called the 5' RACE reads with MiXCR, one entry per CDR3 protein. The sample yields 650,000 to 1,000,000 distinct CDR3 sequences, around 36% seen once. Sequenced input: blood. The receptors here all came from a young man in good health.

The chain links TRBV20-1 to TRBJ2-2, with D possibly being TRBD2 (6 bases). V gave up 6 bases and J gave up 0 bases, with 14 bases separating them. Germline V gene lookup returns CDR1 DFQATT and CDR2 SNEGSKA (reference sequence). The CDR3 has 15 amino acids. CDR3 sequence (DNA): TGCAGTGCGGCGCGGAGGGGCCCGAACACCGGGGAGCTGTTTTTT. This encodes CSAARRGPNTGELFF.

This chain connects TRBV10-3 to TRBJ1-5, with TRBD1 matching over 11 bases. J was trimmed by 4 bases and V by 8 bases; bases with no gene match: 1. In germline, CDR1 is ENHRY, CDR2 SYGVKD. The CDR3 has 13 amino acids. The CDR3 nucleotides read TGTGCCATCCGGGACAGGGGGAATCAGCCCCAGCATTTT. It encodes CAIRDRGNQPQHF.

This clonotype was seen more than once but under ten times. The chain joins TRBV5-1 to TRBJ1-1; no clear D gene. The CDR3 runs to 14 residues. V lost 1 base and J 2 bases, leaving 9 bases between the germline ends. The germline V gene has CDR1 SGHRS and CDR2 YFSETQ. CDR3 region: CASSLYSGNTEAFF. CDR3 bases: TGCGCCAGCAGCTTGTATTCGGGAAACACTGAAGCTTTCTTT.

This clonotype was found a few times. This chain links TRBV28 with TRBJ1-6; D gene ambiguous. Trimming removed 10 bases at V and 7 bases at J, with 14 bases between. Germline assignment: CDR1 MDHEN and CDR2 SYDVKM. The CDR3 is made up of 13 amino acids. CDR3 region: CATHREANSPLHF. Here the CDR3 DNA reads TGTGCCACACACCGGGAGGCCAATTCACCCCTCCACTTT. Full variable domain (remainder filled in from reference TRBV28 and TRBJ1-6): DVKVTQSSRYLVKRTGEKVFLECVQDMDHENMFWYRQDPGLGLRLIYFSYDVKMKEKGDIPEGYSVSREKKERFSLILESASTNQTSMYLCATHREANSPLHFGNGTRLTVT.

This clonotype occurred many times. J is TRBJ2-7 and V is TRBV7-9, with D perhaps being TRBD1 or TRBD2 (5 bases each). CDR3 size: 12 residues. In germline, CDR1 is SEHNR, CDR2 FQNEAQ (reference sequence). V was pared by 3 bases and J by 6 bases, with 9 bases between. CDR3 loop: CASSFGAAEQYF. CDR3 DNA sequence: TGTGCCAGCAGCTTCGGGGCGGCCGAGCAGTACTTC.

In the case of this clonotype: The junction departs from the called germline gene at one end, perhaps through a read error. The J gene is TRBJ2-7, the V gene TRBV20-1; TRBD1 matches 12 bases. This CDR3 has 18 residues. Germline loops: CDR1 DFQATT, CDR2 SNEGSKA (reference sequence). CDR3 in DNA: TGCAGTGTTAGATCACAACGGGACAGGGGGCTGAACTCCTACGAGCAGTACTTC. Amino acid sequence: CSVRSQRDRGLNSYEQYF.

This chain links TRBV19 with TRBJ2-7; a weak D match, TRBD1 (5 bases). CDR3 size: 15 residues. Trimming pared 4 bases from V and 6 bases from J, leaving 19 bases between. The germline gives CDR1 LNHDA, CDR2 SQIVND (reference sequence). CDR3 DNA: TGTGCCAGTAGTACTCAGGGTATTTACCTCGGCGAGCAGTACTTC. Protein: CASSTQGIYLGEQYF.

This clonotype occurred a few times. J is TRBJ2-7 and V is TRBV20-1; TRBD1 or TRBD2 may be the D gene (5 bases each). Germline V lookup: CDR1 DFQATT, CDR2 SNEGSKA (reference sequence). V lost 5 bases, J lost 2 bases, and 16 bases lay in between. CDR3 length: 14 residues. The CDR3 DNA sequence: TGCAGTGCTCCCCGGGACCGCGCAACCTACGAGCAGTACTTC. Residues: CSAPRDRATYEQYF.